Presented here are 18 T cell receptor beta chains from one specimen sequenced in a study of cytomegalovirus exposure and HLA in healthy donors. A multiplex PCR was run with 60 Vbeta primers and 13 Jbeta primers. Assay: immunoSEQ multiplex PCR; the TCRdb copy retains only in-frame clones and omits some. The sample records hundreds of thousands of clones, roughly 82% being singletons. The sequenced sample consisted of PBMCs. The receptors shown here come from a man in his forties in good health and CMV-seropositive.

This clone was seen more than once but under ten times. V is TRBV25-1 and J is TRBJ2-5, with D possibly being TRBD1 (7 bases). V was shortened by 1 base and J by 7 bases, with 10 bases between the two germline ends. Germline loops: CDR1 MGHDK, CDR2 SYGVNS. This CDR3 contains 13 residues. The CDR3 nucleotides are TGTGCCAGCAGTGAATGGCAGGGGGGGACCCAGTACTTC. Its translation: CASSEWQGGTQYF.

This chain connects TRBV9 to TRBJ2-1; D remains ambiguous. CDR3 length: 15 residues. Germline CDR1 reads SGDLS; CDR2 reads YYNGEE. Trimming shortened V by 1 base and J by 0 bases, and 8 bases separated the two germline ends. The CDR3 sequence is CASSVYWSSYNEQFF. Written as DNA, the CDR3 is TGTGCCAGCAGCGTATATTGGAGCTCCTACAATGAGCAGTTCTTC.

This clone rates as medium-sized. The chain is built from TRBV4-1 and TRBJ2-3; possible D gene TRBD1, 5 bases. Germline assignment: CDR1 MGHRA and CDR2 YSYEKL. There are 17 residues in the CDR3. V dropped 0 bases and J dropped 4 bases, with 17 bases sitting between them. CDR3 nucleotides: TGCGCCAGCAGCCAAGAGGGGCAGGCCTGGGGCCCAGATACGCAGTATTTT. It is translated as CASSQEGQAWGPDTQYF.

The V call is TRBV18, the J call TRBJ2-5; no definite D call. With 5 bases removed from V and 13 bases from J, the gap between germline ends came to 17 bases. Germline assignment: CDR1 KGHSH and CDR2 LQKENI. CDR3 size: 12 residues. The CDR3 reads CASSEIKQALYF. The CDR3 DNA is TGTGCCAGCTCAGAAATCAAGCAGGCCCTGTACTTC. The entire variable domain, with the rest obtained from reference TRBV18 and TRBJ2-5, is as follows: NAGVMQNPRHLVRRRGQEARLRCSPMKGHSHVYWYRQLPEEGLKFMVYLQKENIIDESGMPKERFSAEFPKEGPSILRIQQVVRGDSAAYFCASSEIKQALYFGPGTRLLVL.

The chain couples TRBV29-1 to TRBJ2-1; 10 bases agree with TRBD1. The length of the CDR3 is 16 residues. The germline V gene encodes CDR1 SQVTM and CDR2 ANQGSEA. V gave up 3 bases and J gave up 8 bases; unmatched junction bases: 13. CDR3 DNA sequence: TGCAGCGTTGAGGGGCCGGGACAGGGGTTGATCTATGAGCAGTTCTTC. It specifies CSVEGPGQGLIYEQFF.

The genes are TRBV27 and TRBJ2-1; TRBD2 aligns across 9 bases. This CDR3 contains 17 residues. J lost 2 bases, V lost 2 bases, and 7 bases had no gene match. Germline CDR1 MNHEY, CDR2 SMNVEV (reference sequence). The CDR3 coding sequence is TGTGCCAGCAGTTTAGCCTGGGGACTAGCCCCCTACAATGAGCAGTTCTTC. It codes for CASSLAWGLAPYNEQFF.

This clone was seen more than once but under ten times. The genes are TRBV6-5 and TRBJ2-1; tentatively, D is TRBD1 (5 bases). This CDR3 comprises 12 residues. Trimming removed 5 bases from V and 6 bases from J, with 8 bases in between. Germline-derived CDR1 and CDR2 are MNHEY and SVGAGI. The CDR3 loop reads CASSRQFNEQFF. As DNA, the CDR3 is TGTGCCAGCAGTAGACAGTTCAATGAGCAGTTCTTC.

This chain links TRBV5-1 with TRBJ2-2; the match to TRBD1 covers 7 bases. The CDR3 length is 14 residues. CDR1 and CDR2 from the germline V gene are SGHRS and YFSETQ. Trimming at V came to 5 bases and at J to 4 bases, leaving 5 bases not matched to a gene. The CDR3 coding sequence is TGCGCCAGCAGTCTTGAGGGGGCCACCGGGGAGCTGTTTTTT. Protein sequence: CASSLEGATGELFF.

This clone was detected a few times. This specimen includes other DNA sequences encoding the same CDR3. This chain joins TRBV18 and TRBJ1-1; D is possibly TRBD1 (6 bases). CDR3 size: 13 residues. Germline loops: CDR1 KGHSH, CDR2 LQKENI. Deletions cut 3 bases from V and 1 base from J, with 6 bases between. CDR3 coding DNA: TGTGCCAGCTCACCGACAGGGAACACTGAAGCTTTCTTT. This codes for CASSPTGNTEAFF.

The chain links TRBV7-2 to TRBJ1-5; D perhaps matches TRBD1 (5 bases). V was cut by 3 bases and J by 4 bases, with 16 bases left in between. The CDR3 sequence is 16 residues long. Germline values: CDR1 SGHTA, CDR2 FQGNSA. The CDR3 here is CASSFQGSGSNQPQHF. The CDR3, as DNA: TGTGCCAGCAGCTTCCAGGGTTCGGGTAGTAATCAGCCCCAGCATTTT.

In DNA form, the CDR3 reads TGTGCCAGCAGCTTTGGACAGGGGGTAGACACTGAAGCTTTCTTT. Encoded protein: CASSFGQGVDTEAFF. V usage is TRBV7-9 and J usage is TRBJ1-1; 10 nucleotides line up with TRBD1. The germline CDR1 and CDR2 sequences are SEHNR and FQNEAQ (reference sequence). V lost 3 bases and J lost 3; bases outside the gene matches: 4. The CDR3 is made up of 15 amino acids.

V gene TRBV21-1 combines with J gene TRBJ2-3; the table's D gene call, TRBD2, was not cross checked with the DNA. TRBV21-1 is classified as a pseudogene. The CDR3 spans 16 residues. The DNA for the CDR3 is TGTGCCAGCAGCATTTCCAGCGGGGGAGGCACAGATACGCAGTATTTT. Protein: CASSISSGGGTDTQYF.

This chain uses TRBV6-5 with TRBJ2-5; tentative D call: TRBD2 (5 bases). The ends were cut back, 5 bases at V and 2 bases at J, with 12 bases in the middle. CDR1 is MNHEY, CDR2 SVGAGI, per germline. The CDR3 is 14 amino acids. The CDR3 here is CASSPRGDQETQYF. The CDR3 coding sequence is TGTGCCAGCAGTCCACGGGGAGATCAAGAGACCCAGTACTTC.

The CDR3 region is CASSELAGPTYNEQFF. CDR3 in DNA: TGCGCCAGCAGTGAGCTAGCGGGACCCACCTACAATGAGCAGTTCTTC. The chain is built from TRBV10-1 and TRBJ2-1; 9 bases line up with TRBD2. CDR1 WNHNN and CDR2 SYGVQD come from the germline V gene (reference sequence). Trimming cost V 2 bases and J 2 bases; bases outside gene matches: 4. The CDR3 runs 16 residues.

The CDR3 region has the DNA TGTGCCAGCAGCGTAGACGTTACCGGGAGGGGCAATGAGCAGTTCTTC. Translation gives CASSVDVTGRGNEQFF. The rearrangement joins TRBV9 to TRBJ2-1; 8 positions match TRBD2. CDR1 and CDR2 (germline): SGDLS, YYNGEE. J lost 6 bases, V lost 0 bases, and 8 bases had no gene match. This CDR3 is 16 amino acids long.

Turning to this clone: No DNA is shown, since the ends of the CDR3 on it are uncertain; the CDR3 is the one TCRdb lists. The gene calls are TRBV28 and TRBJ1-1. The CDR3 has 14 residues if both end residues are counted. CDR1 is MDHEN and CDR2 is SYDVKM in the germline V gene. The CDR3 loop is CASSFRFGDTEAFF.

The chain couples TRBV19 to TRBJ1-2, with TRBD1 as a possible D gene (5 bases). CDR3 length: 14 amino acids. The V end lost 3 bases, the J end lost 4 bases, and 12 bases lay between the germline ends. Germline CDR1 is LNHDA and CDR2 is SQIVND (reference sequence). The CDR3 bases are TGTGCCAGTAGTATTCAGGGATCGGGCTATGGCTACACCTTC. It encodes CASSIQGSGYGYTF.

The rearrangement joins TRBV10-3 to TRBJ2-5; TRBD2 matches 15 bases. This CDR3 spans 17 amino acids. Germline loops: CDR1 ENHRY, CDR2 SYGVKD. J gave up 3 bases and V 1 base, and 3 bases lay outside the gene matches. The CDR3 DNA reads TGTGCCATCAGTGAGTTAGGACTAGCGGGAGGGGAAGAGACCCAGTACTTC. Amino acid sequence: CAISELGLAGGEETQYF.